This note documents a single T cell receptor beta chain sequence. Original data processing: Counts of nucleated cells, estimated from reference gene primer amplification, were obtained. The table came from immunoSEQ multiplex PCR; TCRdb's copy has only in-frame clones and leaves some out. V and J calls plus clone size are reproduced from that table; the DNA served to infer D and trimming. Here the sample spans 200,000 or so clones, around four fifths being singletons. These data belong to a study of blood T cell repertoires in COVID-19. Background on the study: Acute and convalescent COVID-19 specimens originated in the United States, Italy and Spain.

J gave up 0 bases and V 6 bases, and 5 bases lay outside the gene matches. This CDR3 is built from 15 residues. The germline CDR1 and CDR2 sequences are MNHNY and SVGAGI (reference sequence). The sequence was obtained from a human donor with acute or convalescent COVID-19. The donor label of this sample is uncertain. The sequenced material came from peripheral blood. The chain carries TRBV6-6 and TRBJ2-7; 10 nucleotides match TRBD2. CDR3 sequence: CASSSLAGVSYEQYF. The CDR3 DNA reads as TGTGCCAGCAGCAGTCTAGCGGGGGTCTCCTACGAGCAGTACTTC.